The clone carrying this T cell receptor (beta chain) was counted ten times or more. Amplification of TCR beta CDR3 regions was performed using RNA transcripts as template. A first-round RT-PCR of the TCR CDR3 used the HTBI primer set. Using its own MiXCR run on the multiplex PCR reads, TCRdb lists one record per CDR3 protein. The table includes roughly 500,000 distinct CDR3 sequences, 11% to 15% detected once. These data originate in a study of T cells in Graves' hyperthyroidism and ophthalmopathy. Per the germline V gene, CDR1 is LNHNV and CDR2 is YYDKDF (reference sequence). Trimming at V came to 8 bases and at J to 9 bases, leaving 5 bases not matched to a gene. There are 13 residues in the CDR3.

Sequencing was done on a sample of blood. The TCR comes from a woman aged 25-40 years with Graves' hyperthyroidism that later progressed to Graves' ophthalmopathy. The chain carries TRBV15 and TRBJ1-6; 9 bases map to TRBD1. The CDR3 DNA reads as TGTGCCACCGAGGACAGGGGTGGTTCACCCCTCCACTTT. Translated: CATEDRGGSPLHF.